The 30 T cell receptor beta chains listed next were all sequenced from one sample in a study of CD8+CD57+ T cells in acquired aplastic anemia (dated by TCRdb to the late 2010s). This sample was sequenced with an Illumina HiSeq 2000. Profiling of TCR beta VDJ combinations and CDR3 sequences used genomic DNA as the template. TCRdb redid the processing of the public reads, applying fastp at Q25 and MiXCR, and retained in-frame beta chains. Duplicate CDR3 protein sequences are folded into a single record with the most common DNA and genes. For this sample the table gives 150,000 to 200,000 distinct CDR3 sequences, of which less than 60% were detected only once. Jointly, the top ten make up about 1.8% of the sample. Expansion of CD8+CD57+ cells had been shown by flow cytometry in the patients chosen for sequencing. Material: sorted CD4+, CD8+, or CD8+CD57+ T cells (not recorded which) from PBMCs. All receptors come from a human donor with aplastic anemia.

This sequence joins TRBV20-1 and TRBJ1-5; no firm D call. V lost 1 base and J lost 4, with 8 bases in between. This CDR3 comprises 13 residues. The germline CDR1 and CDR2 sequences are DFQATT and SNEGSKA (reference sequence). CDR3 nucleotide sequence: TGCAGTGCTAGAGGGGGAGGAAATCAGCCCCAGCATTTT. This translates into CSARGGGNQPQHF.

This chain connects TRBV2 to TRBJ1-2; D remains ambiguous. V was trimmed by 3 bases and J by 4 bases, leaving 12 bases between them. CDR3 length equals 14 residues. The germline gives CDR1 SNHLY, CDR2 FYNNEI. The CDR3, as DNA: TGTGCCAGCAGTGATCCGCGCCCGGCCTATGGCTACACCTTC. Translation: CASSDPRPAYGYTF.

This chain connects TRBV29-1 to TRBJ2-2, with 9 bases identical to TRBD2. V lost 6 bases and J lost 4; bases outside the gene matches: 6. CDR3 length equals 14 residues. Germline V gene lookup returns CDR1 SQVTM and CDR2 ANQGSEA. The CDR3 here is CSVAGRGGTGELFF. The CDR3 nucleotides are TGCAGCGTAGCCGGGCGGGGGGGCACCGGGGAGCTGTTTTTT.

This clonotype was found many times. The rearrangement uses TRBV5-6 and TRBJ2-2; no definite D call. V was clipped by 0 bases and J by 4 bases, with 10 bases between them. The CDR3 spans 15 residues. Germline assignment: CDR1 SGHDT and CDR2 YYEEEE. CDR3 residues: CASSLGSRGTGELFF. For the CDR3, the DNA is TGTGCCAGCAGCTTGGGGTCGCGAGGCACCGGGGAGCTGTTTTTT.

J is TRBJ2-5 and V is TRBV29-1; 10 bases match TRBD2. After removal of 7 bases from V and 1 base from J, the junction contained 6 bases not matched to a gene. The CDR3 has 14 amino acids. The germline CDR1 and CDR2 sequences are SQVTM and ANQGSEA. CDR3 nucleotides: TGCAGCGCCCCGCGGACTAGCGGCCAAGAGACCCAGTACTTC. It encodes CSAPRTSGQETQYF.

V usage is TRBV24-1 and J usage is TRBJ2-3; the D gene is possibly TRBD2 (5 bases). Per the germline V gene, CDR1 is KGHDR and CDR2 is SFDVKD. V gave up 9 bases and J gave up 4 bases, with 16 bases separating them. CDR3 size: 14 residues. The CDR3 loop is CATGLHGNPDTQYF. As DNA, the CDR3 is TGTGCCACCGGACTGCACGGCAACCCAGATACGCAGTATTTT.

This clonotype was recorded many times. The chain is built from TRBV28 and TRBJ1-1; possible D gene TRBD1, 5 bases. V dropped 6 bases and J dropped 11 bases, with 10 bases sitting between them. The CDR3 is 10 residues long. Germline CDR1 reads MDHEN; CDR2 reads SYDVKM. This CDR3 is CASRGRNAFF. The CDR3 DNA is TGTGCCAGCAGGGGGCGTAATGCTTTCTTT. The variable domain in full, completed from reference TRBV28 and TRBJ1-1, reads DVKVTQSSRYLVKRTGEKVFLECVQDMDHENMFWYRQDPGLGLRLIYFSYDVKMKEKGDIPEGYSVSREKKERFSLILESASTNQTSMYLCASRGRNAFFGQGTRLTVV.

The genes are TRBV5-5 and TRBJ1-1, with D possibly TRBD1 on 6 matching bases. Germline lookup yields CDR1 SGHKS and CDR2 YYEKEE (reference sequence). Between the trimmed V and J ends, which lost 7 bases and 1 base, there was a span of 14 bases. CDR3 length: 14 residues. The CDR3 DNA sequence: TGTGCCAGCGCCCTGGGGGCAGCGAACACTGAAGCTTTCTTT. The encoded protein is CASALGAANTEAFF.

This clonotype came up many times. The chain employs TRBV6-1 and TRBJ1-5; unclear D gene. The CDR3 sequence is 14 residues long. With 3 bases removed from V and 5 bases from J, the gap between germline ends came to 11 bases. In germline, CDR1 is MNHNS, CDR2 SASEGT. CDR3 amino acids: CASSESARYQPQHF. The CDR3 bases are TGTGCCAGCAGTGAGTCGGCCAGGTATCAGCCCCAGCATTTT.

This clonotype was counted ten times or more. CDR3 nucleotides: TGTGCCAGCAGTGACACGTTTAACTATGGCTACACCTTC. Amino acid sequence: CASSDTFNYGYTF. The V call is TRBV6-1, the J call TRBJ1-2; D ambiguous. Germline V CDR1 and CDR2: MNHNS, SASEGT. The CDR3 is made up of 13 amino acids. V lost 3 bases to trimming and J lost 1 base, with 6 bases between them.

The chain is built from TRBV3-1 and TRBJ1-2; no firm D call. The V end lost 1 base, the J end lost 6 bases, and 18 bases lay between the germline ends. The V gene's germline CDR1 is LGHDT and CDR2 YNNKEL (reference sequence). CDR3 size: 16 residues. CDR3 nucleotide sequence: TGTGCCAGCAGCCAAGTCCCCACGGCGGTCCGGGATGGCTACACCTTC. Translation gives CASSQVPTAVRDGYTF.

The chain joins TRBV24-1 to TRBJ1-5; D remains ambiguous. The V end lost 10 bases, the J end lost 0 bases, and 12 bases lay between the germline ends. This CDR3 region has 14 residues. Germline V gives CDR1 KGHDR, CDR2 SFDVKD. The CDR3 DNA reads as TGTGCCACACCCGCAGGTAATAGCAATCAGCCCCAGCATTTT. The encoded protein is CATPAGNSNQPQHF.

The CDR3 reads CASSLTGDQETQYF. The CDR3 nucleotides are TGTGCCAGCAGCCTAACTGGCGACCAAGAGACCCAGTACTTC. The rearrangement uses TRBV7-2 and TRBJ2-5; D is unclear. Trimming removed 5 bases from V and 0 bases from J, with 10 bases in between. This CDR3 contains 14 residues. Germline V lookup: CDR1 SGHTA, CDR2 FQGNSA.

As DNA, the CDR3 is TGTGCCAGTAGTCGCCGGACTAGCGGGGCCCCGCGAGAGCAGTACTTC. Translating it yields CASSRRTSGAPREQYF. The J gene is TRBJ2-7, the V gene TRBV19; 12 bases line up with TRBD2. This CDR3 has 16 amino acids. With 5 bases clipped from V and 7 bases from J, the junction kept 12 bases outside the gene matches. Germline CDR1 LNHDA, CDR2 SQIVND (reference sequence).

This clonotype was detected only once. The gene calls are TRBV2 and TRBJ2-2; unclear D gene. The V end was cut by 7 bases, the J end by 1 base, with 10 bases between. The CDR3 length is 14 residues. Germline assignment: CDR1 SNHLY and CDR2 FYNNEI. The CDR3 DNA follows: TGTGCCAGCACCCGAACGGGGAACACCGGGGAGCTGTTTTTT. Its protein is CASTRTGNTGELFF.

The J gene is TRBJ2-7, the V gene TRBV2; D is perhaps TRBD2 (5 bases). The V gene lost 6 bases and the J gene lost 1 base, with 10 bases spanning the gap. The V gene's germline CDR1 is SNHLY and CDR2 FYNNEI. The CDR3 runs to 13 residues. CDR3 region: CASREDGSYEQYF. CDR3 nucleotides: TGTGCCAGCAGGGAGGACGGATCCTACGAGCAGTACTTC. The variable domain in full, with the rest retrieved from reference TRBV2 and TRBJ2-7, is EPEVTQTPSHQVTQMGQEVILRCVPISNHLYFYWYRQILGQKVEFLVSFYNNEISEKSEIFDDQFSVERPDGSNFTLKIRSTKLEDSAMYFCASREDGSYEQYFGPGTRLTVT.

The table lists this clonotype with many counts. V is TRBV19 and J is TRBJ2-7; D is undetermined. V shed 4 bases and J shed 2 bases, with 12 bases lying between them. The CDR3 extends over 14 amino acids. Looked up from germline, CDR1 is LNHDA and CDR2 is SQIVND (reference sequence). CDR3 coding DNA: TGTGCCAGTAGTAGCCTAGGTGGTACCTACGAGCAGTACTTC. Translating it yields CASSSLGGTYEQYF.

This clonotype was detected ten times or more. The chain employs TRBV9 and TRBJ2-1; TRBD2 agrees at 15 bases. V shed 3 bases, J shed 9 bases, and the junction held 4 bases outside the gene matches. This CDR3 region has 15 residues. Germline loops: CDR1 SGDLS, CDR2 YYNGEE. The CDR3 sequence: CASSGTSGGAAEQFF. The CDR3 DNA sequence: TGTGCCAGCAGCGGGACTAGCGGGGGGGCTGCTGAGCAGTTCTTC.

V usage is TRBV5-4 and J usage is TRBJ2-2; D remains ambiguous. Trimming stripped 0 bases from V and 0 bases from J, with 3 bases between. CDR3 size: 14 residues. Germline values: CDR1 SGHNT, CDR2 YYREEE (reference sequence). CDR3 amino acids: CASSLGTNTGELFF. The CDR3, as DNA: TGTGCCAGCAGCTTGGGAACGAACACCGGGGAGCTGTTTTTT.

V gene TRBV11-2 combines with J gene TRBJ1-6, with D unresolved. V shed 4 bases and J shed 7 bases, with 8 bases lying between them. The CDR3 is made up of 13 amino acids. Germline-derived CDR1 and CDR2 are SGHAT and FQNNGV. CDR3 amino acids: CASSSLRNSPLHF. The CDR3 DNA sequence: TGTGCCAGCAGCTCGTTGCGGAATTCACCCCTCCACTTT.

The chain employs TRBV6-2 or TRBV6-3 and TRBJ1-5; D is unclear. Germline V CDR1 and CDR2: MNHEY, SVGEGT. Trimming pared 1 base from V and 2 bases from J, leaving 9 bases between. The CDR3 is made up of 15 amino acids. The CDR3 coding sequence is TGTGCCAGCAGTTACTTCTCGGATGGCAATCAGCCCCAGCATTTT. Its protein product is CASSYFSDGNQPQHF.

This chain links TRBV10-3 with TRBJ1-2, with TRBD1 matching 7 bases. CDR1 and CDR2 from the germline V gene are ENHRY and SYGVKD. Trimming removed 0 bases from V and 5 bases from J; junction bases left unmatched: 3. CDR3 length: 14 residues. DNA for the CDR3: TGTGCCATCAGTGAGTCGGGGACAGTGTATGGCTACACCTTC. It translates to CAISESGTVYGYTF.

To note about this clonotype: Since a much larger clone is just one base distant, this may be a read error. CDR3 region: CASRSLLAYEQYF. CDR3 DNA sequence: TGTGCCAGCAGGAGTCTACTAGCCTACGAGCAGTACTTC. V gene TRBV27 combines with J gene TRBJ2-7; possibly TRBD2 for D (5 bases). V lost 6 bases, J lost 2 bases, and 11 bases lay in between. The germline V gene has CDR1 MNHEY and CDR2 SMNVEV (reference sequence). The CDR3 has 13 amino acids.

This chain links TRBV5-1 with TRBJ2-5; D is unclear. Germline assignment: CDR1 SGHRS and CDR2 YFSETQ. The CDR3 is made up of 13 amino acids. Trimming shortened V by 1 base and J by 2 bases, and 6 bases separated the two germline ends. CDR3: CASSLLRQETQYF. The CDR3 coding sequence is TGCGCCAGCAGCTTGTTGCGACAAGAGACCCAGTACTTC. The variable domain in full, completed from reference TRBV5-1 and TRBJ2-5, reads KAGVTQTPRYLIKTRGQQVTLSCSPISGHRSVSWYQQTPGQGLQFLFEYFSETQRNKGNFPGRFSGRQFSNSRSEMNVSTLELGDSALYLCASSLLRQETQYFGPGTRLLVL.

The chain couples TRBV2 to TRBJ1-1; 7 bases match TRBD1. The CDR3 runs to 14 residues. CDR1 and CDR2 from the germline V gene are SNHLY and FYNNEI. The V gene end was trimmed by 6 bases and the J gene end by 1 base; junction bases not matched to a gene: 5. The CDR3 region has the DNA TGTGCCAGCAGCCTGACAGGGAAGAACACTGAAGCTTTCTTT. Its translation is CASSLTGKNTEAFF.

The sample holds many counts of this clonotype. The CDR3 coding sequence is TGCAGTGCTAGTAGTTTCCGGGACAGGGAATACCCCGGCTACGAGCAGTACTTC. This translates into CSASSFRDREYPGYEQYF. The chain couples TRBV20-1 to TRBJ2-7; 9 nucleotides agree with TRBD1. With V trimmed by 3 bases and J by 3 bases, 18 bases remained unmatched. The CDR3 spans 18 residues. Germline-derived CDR1 and CDR2 are DFQATT and SNEGSKA (reference sequence).

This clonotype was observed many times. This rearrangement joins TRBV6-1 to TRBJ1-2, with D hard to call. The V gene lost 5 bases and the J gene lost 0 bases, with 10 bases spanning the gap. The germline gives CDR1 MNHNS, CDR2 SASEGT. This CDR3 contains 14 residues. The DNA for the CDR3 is TGTGCCAGCAGTCGTATCGGGACTAACTATGGCTACACCTTC. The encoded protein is CASSRIGTNYGYTF.

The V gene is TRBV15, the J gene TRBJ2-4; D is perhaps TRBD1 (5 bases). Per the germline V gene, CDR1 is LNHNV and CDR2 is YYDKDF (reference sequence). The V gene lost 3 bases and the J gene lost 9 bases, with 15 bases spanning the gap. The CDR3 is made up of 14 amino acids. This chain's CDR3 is CATSSDKGPSIQYF. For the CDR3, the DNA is TGTGCCACCAGCAGCGACAAGGGGCCAAGCATTCAGTACTTC.

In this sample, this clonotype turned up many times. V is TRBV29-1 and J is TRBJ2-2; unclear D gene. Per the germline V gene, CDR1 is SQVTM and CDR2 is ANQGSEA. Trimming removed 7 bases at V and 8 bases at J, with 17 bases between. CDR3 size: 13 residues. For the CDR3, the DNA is TGCAGCGCTATGACGCGGTCCTGGGGGGAGCTGTTTTTT. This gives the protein CSAMTRSWGELFF.

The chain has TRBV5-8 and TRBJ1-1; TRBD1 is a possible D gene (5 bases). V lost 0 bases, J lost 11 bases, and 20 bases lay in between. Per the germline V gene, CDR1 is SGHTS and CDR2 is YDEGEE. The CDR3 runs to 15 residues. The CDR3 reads CASSLEAGEMLGAFF. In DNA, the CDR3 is TGTGCCAGCAGCTTGGAGGCGGGGGAGATGTTGGGCGCTTTCTTT.